The next 24 T cell receptor beta chains were all read from a single sample in a study of T cells after yellow fever vaccination. TCRdb passed the 5' RACE reads through MiXCR, listing each CDR3 protein once. There are 450,000 to 650,000 distinct CDR3 sequences in the sample; 21% occur only once, and approximately 15% lies in the top ten. Sequencing was performed on PBMCs, taken about 20 days after the first yellow fever vaccination. The receptors stem from a young man who received the YFV17D yellow fever vaccine.

V and J are TRBV18 and TRBJ2-1; possibly TRBD2 for D (5 bases). Germline CDR1 is KGHSH and CDR2 is LQKENI. Trimming stripped 2 bases from V and 5 bases from J, with 10 bases between. The CDR3 runs 14 residues. The CDR3 loop is CASSPADGNNEQFF. As DNA, the CDR3 is TGTGCCAGCTCACCAGCGGACGGGAACAATGAGCAGTTCTTC.

The chain couples TRBV9 to TRBJ2-7, with D maybe TRBD2 (6 bases). The CDR3 spans 14 residues. V was shortened by 2 bases and J by 7 bases, with 16 bases between the two germline ends. Germline CDR1 is SGDLS and CDR2 is YYNGEE. CDR3 DNA sequence: TGTGCCAGCAGCGTGGGGGGAGAGAGCGGGGAGCAGTACTTC. Protein: CASSVGGESGEQYF.

The chain employs TRBV28 and TRBJ1-2, with 7 bases matching TRBD1. Germline V gene data show CDR1 as MDHEN and CDR2 as SYDVKM. CDR3 length: 13 residues. V gave up 9 bases and J gave up 5 bases; unmatched junction bases: 9. CDR3 DNA: TGTGCCAGTTGGGCAGGGGGACGTTATGGCTACACCTTC. This gives the protein CASWAGGRYGYTF.

This clonotype has at least ten counts. The chain carries TRBV24-1 and TRBJ2-3; TRBD1 might be the D (6 bases). This CDR3 contains 13 residues. Germline CDR1 KGHDR, CDR2 SFDVKD. V lost 5 bases to trimming and J lost 4 bases, with 9 bases between them. The CDR3 region has the DNA TGTGCCACCAGTGGCTCAGGGGCAGATACGCAGTATTTT. Amino acids: CATSGSGADTQYF.

The chain employs TRBV10-3 and TRBJ2-5; maybe TRBD2 (5 bases). The CDR3 runs 12 residues. Germline V lookup: CDR1 ENHRY, CDR2 SYGVKD. The V end lost 10 bases, the J end lost 2 bases, and 11 bases lay between the germline ends. The CDR3 nucleotides read TGTGCCACCGGGGTTATACAAGAGACCCAGTACTTC. It codes for CATGVIQETQYF.

This clonotype occurred a few times. CDR3 bases: TGTGCCAGCTCACCCTCGGCAGGGGGCGCGGTTGGCTATGGCTACACCTTC. Protein: CASSPSAGGAVGYGYTF. This chain uses TRBV18 with TRBJ1-2; 8 bases are a match to TRBD1. CDR3 length equals 17 residues. J was trimmed by 4 bases and V by 3 bases; bases with no gene match: 13. Germline loops: CDR1 KGHSH, CDR2 LQKENI.

The chain is built from TRBV7-2 and TRBJ1-4; TRBD1 agrees at 8 bases. V gave up 5 bases and J gave up 8 bases; unmatched junction bases: 7. This CDR3 spans 14 amino acids. Germline V gene lookup returns CDR1 SGHTA and CDR2 FQGNSA. CDR3 DNA sequence: TGTGCCAGCAGCCGGGGACAGGAAAGGGAAAAACTGTTTTTT. Protein: CASSRGQEREKLFF.

The chain couples TRBV5-1 to TRBJ2-3; no firm D call. The CDR3 covers 15 residues. V was trimmed by 0 bases and J by 6 bases, leaving 14 bases between them. From germline, CDR1 is SGHRS and CDR2 YFSETQ. The CDR3 region has the DNA TGCGCCAGCAGCTTGGAGACCCGGATTGGTGATACGCAGTATTTT. Its translation: CASSLETRIGDTQYF. Using reference TRBV5-1 and TRBJ2-3 for the parts outside the CDR3, the full variable domain is KAGVTQTPRYLIKTRGQQVTLSCSPISGHRSVSWYQQTPGQGLQFLFEYFSETQRNKGNFPGRFSGRQFSNSRSEMNVSTLELGDSALYLCASSLETRIGDTQYFGPGTRLTVL.

This clonotype was observed a few times. The chain employs TRBV20-1 and TRBJ1-5; no clear D. This CDR3 region has 15 residues. The V gene's germline CDR1 is DFQATT and CDR2 SNEGSKA (reference sequence). V lost 3 bases, J lost 2 bases, and 14 bases lay in between. The CDR3 loop reads CSASYGRGGNQPQHF. The CDR3, as DNA: TGCAGTGCTAGTTATGGACGTGGGGGCAATCAGCCCCAGCATTTT.

This clonotype was observed a few times. The gene calls are TRBV20-1 and TRBJ2-3; D unclear. The CDR3 totals 15 residues. With 5 bases removed from V and 3 bases from J, the gap between germline ends came to 18 bases. Germline lookup yields CDR1 DFQATT and CDR2 SNEGSKA (reference sequence). CDR3 loop: CSALRSVRVTDTQYF. Here the CDR3 DNA reads TGCAGTGCTCTAAGGAGCGTCCGTGTGACAGATACGCAGTATTTT.

J is TRBJ2-1 and V is TRBV9; TRBD2 matches at 8 bases. After removal of 4 bases from V and 4 bases from J, the junction contained 10 bases not matched to a gene. This CDR3 is 16 amino acids long. Germline V gene sequence: CDR1 SGDLS, CDR2 YYNGEE. The CDR3 nucleotides are TGTGCCAGCAGCACTTATATCGGGGGGGGGTACAATGAGCAGTTCTTC. It codes for CASSTYIGGGYNEQFF.

This clonotype has at least ten counts. This rearrangement joins TRBV29-1 to TRBJ2-3; 8 nucleotides agree with TRBD1. In germline, CDR1 is SQVTM, CDR2 ANQGSEA. Trimming cost V 1 base and J 3 bases; bases outside gene matches: 9. The CDR3 runs to 16 residues. CDR3 region: CSVEVWQGAATDTQYF. The DNA for the CDR3 is TGCAGCGTTGAAGTGTGGCAGGGGGCCGCGACAGATACGCAGTATTTT.

This clonotype was counted between two and nine times. This chain's CDR3 is CATSRGYGSPLHF. The CDR3 DNA sequence: TGTGCCACCAGTCGGGGGTACGGGTCACCCCTCCACTTT. The chain is built from TRBV24-1 and TRBJ1-6; TRBD1 might be the D (5 bases). The V end lost 6 bases, the J end lost 10 bases, and 12 bases lay between the germline ends. The CDR3 has 13 amino acids. Germline V gives CDR1 KGHDR, CDR2 SFDVKD.

In its sample, this clonotype was seen a few times. This chain links TRBV18 with TRBJ1-5; TRBD1 is a possible D gene (6 bases). The length of the CDR3 is 15 residues. V dropped 0 bases and J dropped 7 bases, with 13 bases sitting between them. CDR1 is KGHSH, CDR2 LQKENI, per germline. The CDR3 nucleotides are TGTGCCAGCTCACCACCCGGGGGGGCCGGGCAGCCCCAGCATTTT. Translated: CASSPPGGAGQPQHF.

V usage is TRBV19 and J usage is TRBJ2-6; no reliable D call. The CDR3 contains 13 residues. Germline V gene lookup returns CDR1 LNHDA and CDR2 SQIVND (reference sequence). The V and J ends lost 10 bases and 0 bases respectively, with 7 bases between them. Here the CDR3 reads CATSPSGANVLTF. Written as DNA, the CDR3 is TGTGCCACCTCCCCCTCTGGGGCCAACGTCCTGACTTTC.

This clonotype was observed many times. The rearrangement uses TRBV7-2 and TRBJ2-1, with D uncertain. This CDR3 has 15 residues. The ends were cut back, 1 base at V and 0 bases at J, with 7 bases in the middle. Looked up from germline, CDR1 is SGHTA and CDR2 is FQGNSA. CDR3 residues: CASSLGYSSYNEQFF. The CDR3 DNA is TGTGCCAGCAGCTTAGGATATAGCTCCTACAATGAGCAGTTCTTC.

There are a few counts of this clonotype. The rearrangement links TRBV7-9 to TRBJ1-2, with D hard to call. Trimming left V 4 bases short and J 7 bases short, with 22 bases between. Germline loops: CDR1 SEHNR, CDR2 FQNEAQ (reference sequence). This CDR3 contains 16 residues. This CDR3 is CASSSKHVALSSGYTF. CDR3 DNA: TGTGCCAGCAGCTCAAAACACGTAGCCCTTTCTAGTGGCTACACCTTC. Full variable domain (missing parts from reference TRBV7-9 and TRBJ1-2): DTGVSQNPRHKITKRGQNVTFRCDPISEHNRLYWYRQTLGQGPEFLTYFQNEAQLEKSRLLSDRFSAERPKGSFSTLEIQRTEQGDSAMYLCASSSKHVALSSGYTFGSGTRLTVV.

The chain recombines TRBV7-2 with TRBJ2-2, with 7 bases fitting TRBD1. Per germline, CDR1 SGHTA and CDR2 FQGNSA. The CDR3 is 17 amino acids. Trimming cost V 5 bases and J 0 bases; bases outside gene matches: 9. CDR3 DNA sequence: TGTGCCAGCAGCAAACGTGCCGGGACAGCGAACACCGGGGAGCTGTTTTTT. Its translation is CASSKRAGTANTGELFF.

V gene TRBV12-3 or TRBV12-4 combines with J gene TRBJ2-7; maybe TRBD1 (5 bases). The CDR3 has 12 residues. The germline V and J ends were trimmed by 3 bases and 5 bases, with 8 bases remaining between them. In DNA form, the CDR3 reads TGTGCCAGCAGTTTTCGACAGAACGAGCAGTACTTC. Translating it yields CASSFRQNEQYF.

This clonotype was detected only a few times. The V and J genes are TRBV6-5 and TRBJ1-2; maybe TRBD1 (6 bases). Trimming shortened V by 3 bases and J by 6 bases, and 11 bases separated the two germline ends. Germline V gene lookup returns CDR1 MNHEY and CDR2 SVGAGI. CDR3 length: 13 residues. CDR3 protein: CASSYRQAHGYTF. The CDR3 DNA follows: TGTGCCAGCAGTTATCGACAGGCCCATGGCTACACCTTC.

The V and J genes are TRBV20-1 and TRBJ1-2, with 8 bases identical to TRBD1. This CDR3 has 13 residues. Per germline, CDR1 DFQATT and CDR2 SNEGSKA (reference sequence). Trimming at V came to 6 bases and at J to 7 bases, leaving 10 bases not matched to a gene. The CDR3 bases are TGCAGTGCACCGCCCAGGGGGCGTGGTGGCTACACCTTC. It yields the protein CSAPPRGRGGYTF.

This chain joins TRBV7-9 and TRBJ2-2; possibly TRBD1 for D (5 bases). CDR3 length: 14 residues. V lost 5 bases and J lost 5, with 12 bases in between. The V gene's germline CDR1 is SEHNR and CDR2 FQNEAQ (reference sequence). This CDR3 reads CASSLYDRTGELFF. The CDR3 DNA sequence: TGTGCCAGCAGCCTCTATGACAGAACCGGGGAGCTGTTTTTT.

As DNA, the CDR3 is TGCGCCAGCAGCTCTCCCAGGGTTCAGCCCCAGCATTTT. It translates to CASSSPRVQPQHF. J is TRBJ1-5 and V is TRBV5-1; TRBD1 might be the D (5 bases). Germline V gives CDR1 SGHRS, CDR2 YFSETQ. The CDR3 totals 13 residues. The V gene lost 3 bases and the J gene lost 6 bases, with 10 bases spanning the gap. The complete variable domain, with remaining parts taken from reference TRBV5-1 and TRBJ1-5, reads KAGVTQTPRYLIKTRGQQVTLSCSPISGHRSVSWYQQTPGQGLQFLFEYFSETQRNKGNFPGRFSGRQFSNSRSEMNVSTLELGDSALYLCASSSPRVQPQHFGDGTRLSIL.

The chain has TRBV12-3 or TRBV12-4 and TRBJ1-5, with a weak D call TRBD1 (5 bases). This CDR3 has 13 residues. Trimming pared 8 bases from V and 3 bases from J, leaving 11 bases between. The CDR3 nucleotides read TGTGCCAGCTCCCGACAGTTCAATCAGCCCCAGCATTTT. Its translation is CASSRQFNQPQHF.